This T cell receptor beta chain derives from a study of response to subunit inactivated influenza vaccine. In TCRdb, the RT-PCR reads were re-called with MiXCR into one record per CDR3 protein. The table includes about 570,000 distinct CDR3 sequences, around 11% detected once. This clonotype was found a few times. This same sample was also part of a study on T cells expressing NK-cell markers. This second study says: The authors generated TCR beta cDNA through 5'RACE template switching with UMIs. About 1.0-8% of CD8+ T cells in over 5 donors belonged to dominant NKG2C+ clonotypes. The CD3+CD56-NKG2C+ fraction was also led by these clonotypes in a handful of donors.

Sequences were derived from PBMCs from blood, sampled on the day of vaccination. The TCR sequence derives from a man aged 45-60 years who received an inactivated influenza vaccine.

The CDR3 DNA follows: TGTGCCAGCAGCGTGGGGACAGGCAAATATCAGCCCCAGCATTTT. Protein sequence: CASSVGTGKYQPQHF. This chain uses TRBV9 with TRBJ1-5; 8 nucleotides agree with TRBD1. This CDR3 comprises 15 residues. Germline lookup yields CDR1 SGDLS and CDR2 YYNGEE. V lost 2 bases, J lost 5 bases, and 6 bases stayed unmatched.